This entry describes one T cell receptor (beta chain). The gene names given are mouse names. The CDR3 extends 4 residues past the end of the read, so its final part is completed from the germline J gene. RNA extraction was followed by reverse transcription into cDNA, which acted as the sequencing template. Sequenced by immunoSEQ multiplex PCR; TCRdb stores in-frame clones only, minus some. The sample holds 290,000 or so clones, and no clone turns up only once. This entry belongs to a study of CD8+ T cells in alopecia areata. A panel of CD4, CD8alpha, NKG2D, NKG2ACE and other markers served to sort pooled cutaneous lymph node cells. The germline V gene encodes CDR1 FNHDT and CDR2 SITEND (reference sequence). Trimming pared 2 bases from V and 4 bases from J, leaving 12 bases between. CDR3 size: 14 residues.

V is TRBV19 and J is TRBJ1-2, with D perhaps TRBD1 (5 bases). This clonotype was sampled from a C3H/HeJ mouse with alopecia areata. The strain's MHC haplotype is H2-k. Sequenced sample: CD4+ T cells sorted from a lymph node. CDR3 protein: CASSIGGVSSDYTF. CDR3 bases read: TGTGCCAGCAGTATCGGGGGGGTGAGCTCC.